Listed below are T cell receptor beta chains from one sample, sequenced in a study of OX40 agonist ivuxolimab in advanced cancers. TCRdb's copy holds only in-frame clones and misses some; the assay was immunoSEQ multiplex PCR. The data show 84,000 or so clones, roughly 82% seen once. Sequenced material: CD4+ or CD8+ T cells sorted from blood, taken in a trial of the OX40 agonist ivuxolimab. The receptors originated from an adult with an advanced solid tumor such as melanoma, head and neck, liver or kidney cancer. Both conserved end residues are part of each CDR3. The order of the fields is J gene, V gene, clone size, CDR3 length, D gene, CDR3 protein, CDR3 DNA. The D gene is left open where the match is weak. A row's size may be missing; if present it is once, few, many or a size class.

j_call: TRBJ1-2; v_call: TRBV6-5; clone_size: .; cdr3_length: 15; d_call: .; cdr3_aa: CASSYSSVGLYGYTF; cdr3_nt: TGTGCCAGCAGTTACTCGAGCGTGGGCCTCTATGGCTACACCTTC
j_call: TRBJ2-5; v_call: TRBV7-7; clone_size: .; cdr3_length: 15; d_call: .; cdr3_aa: CASSLLGSPEETQYF; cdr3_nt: TGTGCCAGCAGCCTCCTGGGCAGTCCCGAAGAGACCCAGTACTTC
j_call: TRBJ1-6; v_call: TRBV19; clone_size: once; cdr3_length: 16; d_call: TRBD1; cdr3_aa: CASSIPTGAGNSPLHF; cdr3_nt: TGTGCCAGTAGTATCCCAACAGGGGCAGGTAATTCACCCCTCCACTTT
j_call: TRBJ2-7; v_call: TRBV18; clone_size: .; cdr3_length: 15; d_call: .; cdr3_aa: CASSPNSRLKDEQYF; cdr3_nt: TGTGCCAGCTCACCAAACTCCAGGCTTAAAGACGAGCAGTACTTC
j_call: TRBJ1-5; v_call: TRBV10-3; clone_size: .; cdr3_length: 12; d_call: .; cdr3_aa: CAISEGVQPQHF; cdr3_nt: TGTGCCATCAGTGAAGGGGTTCAGCCCCAGCATTTT
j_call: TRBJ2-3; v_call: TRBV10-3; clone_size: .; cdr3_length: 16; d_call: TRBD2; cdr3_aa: CATVPSYSGGLDTQYF; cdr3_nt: TGTGCCACGGTACCCAGCTATAGCGGGGGGCTGGATACGCAGTATTTT
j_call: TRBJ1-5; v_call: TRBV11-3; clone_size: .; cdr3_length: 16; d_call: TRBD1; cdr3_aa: CASSARTGRGNQPQHF; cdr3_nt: TGTGCCAGCAGCGCCCGGACAGGGCGCGGCAATCAGCCCCAGCATTTT
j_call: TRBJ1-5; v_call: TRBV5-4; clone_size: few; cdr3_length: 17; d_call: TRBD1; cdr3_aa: CASSLWQGVNSNQPQHF; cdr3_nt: TGTGCCAGCAGCTTGTGGCAGGGGGTAAATAGCAATCAGCCCCAGCATTTT
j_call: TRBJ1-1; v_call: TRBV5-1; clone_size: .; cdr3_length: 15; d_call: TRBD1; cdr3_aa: CASSSMTGGSTEAFF; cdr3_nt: TGCGCCAGCAGCTCCATGACAGGGGGGAGCACTGAAGCTTTCTTT
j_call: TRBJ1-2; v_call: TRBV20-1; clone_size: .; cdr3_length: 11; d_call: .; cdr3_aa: CSAPGTNGYTF; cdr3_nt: TGCAGTGCCCCTGGGACCAATGGCTACACCTTC
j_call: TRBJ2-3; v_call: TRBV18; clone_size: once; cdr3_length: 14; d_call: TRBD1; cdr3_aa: CASSPGQGLTTQYF; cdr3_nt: TGTGCCAGCTCACCGGGACAGGGCTTGACTACGCAGTATTTT
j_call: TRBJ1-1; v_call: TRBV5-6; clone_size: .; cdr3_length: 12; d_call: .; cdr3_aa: CASSLDRNEAFF; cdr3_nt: TGTGCCAGCAGCTTGGACAGGAATGAAGCTTTCTTT
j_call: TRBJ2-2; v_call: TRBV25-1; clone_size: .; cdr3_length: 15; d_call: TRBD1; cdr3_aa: CASSDRTGNTGELFF; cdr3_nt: TGTGCCAGCAGTGACCGGACAGGGAACACCGGGGAGCTGTTTTTT
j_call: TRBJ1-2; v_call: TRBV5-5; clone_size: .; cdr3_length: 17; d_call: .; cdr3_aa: CASSSNRLGGRSHGYTF; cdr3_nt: TGTGCCAGCAGCTCCAACAGACTGGGGGGGCGTTCACATGGCTACACCTTC